The 15 T cell receptor beta chains given below trace back to one sample, sequenced in a study of cytomegalovirus exposure and HLA in healthy donors. Sequencing was performed with immunoSEQ multiplex PCR; in TCRdb, only in-frame clones are kept and a portion is missing. The data hold approximately 150,000 clones, with 80% to 90% observed a single time. Material: PBMCs. The origin of the receptors is a woman aged 25 to 39 in good health and CMV-seronegative.

The chain recombines TRBV7-9 with TRBJ2-1, with 7 bases identical to TRBD2. V gave up 3 bases and J gave up 8 bases; unmatched junction bases: 7. There are 14 residues in the CDR3. The germline V gene has CDR1 SEHNR and CDR2 FQNEAQ (reference sequence). CDR3 protein: CASSFWGGGDEQFF. CDR3 bases: TGTGCCAGCAGCTTCTGGGGGGGAGGCGATGAGCAGTTCTTC.

Remarks on this clone: The junction departs from the called germline gene at one end, perhaps through a read error. The chain has TRBV11-2 and TRBJ2-4; TRBD2 aligns across 8 bases. Germline CDR1 reads SGHAT; CDR2 reads FQNNGV. CDR3 length: 14 residues. The CDR3 reads CASTLAGIGNIQYF. The DNA for the CDR3 is TGTGCCAGCACCTTAGCGGGGATCGGGAACATTCAGTACTTC.

This chain joins TRBV30 and TRBJ1-4; 10 bases fit TRBD1. The CDR3 totals 13 residues. Germline V lookup: CDR1 GTSNPN, CDR2 SVGIG (reference sequence). With 5 bases clipped from V and 8 bases from J, the junction kept 5 bases outside the gene matches. Written as DNA, the CDR3 is TGTGCCTGGGGGACAGGGGCGCGCGAAAAACTGTTTTTT. Its translation: CAWGTGAREKLFF.

This clone was seen just once. The chain uses TRBV5-1 and TRBJ1-1, with TRBD1 matching 9 bases. This CDR3 has 16 amino acids. In germline, CDR1 is SGHRS, CDR2 YFSETQ. The ends lost 4 bases at V and 0 bases at J; junction bases unmatched: 7. The CDR3 DNA follows: TGCGCCAGCAGCCATGGGACAGGGATCATGAACACTGAAGCTTTCTTT. Translated, it gives CASSHGTGIMNTEAFF.

This chain uses TRBV4-3 with TRBJ1-2; a possible D gene is TRBD1 (5 bases). CDR3 size: 15 residues. Trimming took off 1 base at V and 2 bases at J, with 11 bases between the two ends. Germline lookup yields CDR1 LGHNA and CDR2 YSLEER. DNA of the CDR3: TGCGCCAGCAGCCAAGGGGCAGGGCCCAACTATGGCTACACCTTC. Its translation: CASSQGAGPNYGYTF.

The chain uses TRBV4-1 and TRBJ2-1; TRBD2 aligns across 7 bases. CDR1 MGHRA and CDR2 YSYEKL come from the germline V gene. The ends lost 0 bases at V and 10 bases at J; junction bases unmatched: 3. This CDR3 contains 13 residues. The CDR3 sequence: CASSQESSGEQFF. The CDR3 coding sequence is TGCGCCAGCAGCCAAGAGAGTAGCGGGGAGCAGTTCTTC.

The chain recombines TRBV19 with TRBJ2-7; 7 bases are a match to TRBD1. This CDR3 region has 14 residues. Per the germline V gene, CDR1 is LNHDA and CDR2 is SQIVND (reference sequence). The trim removed 6 bases at V and 0 bases at J, leaving 5 bases unmatched. CDR3 bases: TGTGCCAGTAGAACGACAGGGAGCTCCTACGAGCAGTACTTC. Encoded protein: CASRTTGSSYEQYF.

The genes are TRBV19 and TRBJ2-7, with 7 positions matching TRBD1. CDR3 length: 13 residues. The germline gives CDR1 LNHDA, CDR2 SQIVND (reference sequence). V shed 6 bases and J 3 bases; nucleotides not matched to a gene: 5. The CDR3 spells CASSKTGVYEQYF. Written as DNA, the CDR3 is TGTGCCAGTAGCAAAACAGGGGTCTACGAGCAGTACTTC.

This chain connects TRBV18 to TRBJ2-7; D call uncertain. Germline V gene lookup returns CDR1 KGHSH and CDR2 LQKENI. V was cut by 0 bases and J by 4 bases, with 7 bases left in between. This CDR3 has 13 residues. The CDR3 reads CASSPPTGYEQYF. CDR3 bases: TGTGCCAGCTCACCACCGACCGGGTACGAGCAGTACTTC.

V and J are TRBV30 and TRBJ1-2; 12 nucleotides agree with TRBD1. Germline loops: CDR1 GTSNPN, CDR2 SVGIG (reference sequence). Germline trimming cut 2 bases from V and 3 bases from J; bases unmatched to any gene: 13. The CDR3 has 18 residues. The CDR3 bases are TGTGCCTGGAGTCCATCCTACCGGGACAGGGGGCAAGACTATGGCTACACCTTC. Its translation is CAWSPSYRDRGQDYGYTF. Based on the CDR3 plus reference TRBV30 and TRBJ1-2, the full variable domain is SQTIHQWPATLVQPVGSPLSLECTVEGTSNPNLYWYRQAAGRGLQLLFYSVGIGQISSEVPQNLSASRPQDRQFILSSKKLLLSDSGFYLCAWSPSYRDRGQDYGYTFGSGTRLTVV.

This chain connects TRBV11-3 to TRBJ2-2; 9 bases align to TRBD2. Trimming cost V 0 bases and J 4 bases; bases outside gene matches: 3. This CDR3 spans 16 amino acids. Per the germline V gene, CDR1 is SGHNT and CDR2 is YENEEA. The CDR3 spells CASSLETSGVTGELFF. For the CDR3, the DNA is TGTGCCAGCAGCTTAGAGACTAGCGGTGTCACCGGGGAGCTGTTTTTT.

The chain uses TRBV5-1 and TRBJ1-3; D remains ambiguous. Germline values: CDR1 SGHRS, CDR2 YFSETQ. V dropped 5 bases and J dropped 0 bases, with 9 bases sitting between them. The length of the CDR3 is 14 residues. The CDR3 is CASRLSGSGNTIYF. DNA for the CDR3: TGCGCCAGCAGGCTATCCGGCTCTGGAAACACCATATATTTT.

The chain combines TRBV7-9 with TRBJ1-1, with unresolved D. Germline V gene sequence: CDR1 SEHNR, CDR2 FQNEAQ (reference sequence). This CDR3 region has 13 residues. Trimming left V 2 bases short and J 11 bases short, with 15 bases between. DNA for the CDR3: TGTGCCAGCAGCTTATCCGAGGGCGTAGACGCTTTCTTT. Its translation: CASSLSEGVDAFF.

This sequence joins TRBV5-1 and TRBJ2-3; 9 nucleotides line up with TRBD2. The V and J ends lost 0 bases and 3 bases, in that order; junction bases with no gene match: 5. The germline CDR1 and CDR2 sequences are SGHRS and YFSETQ. CDR3 length: 16 residues. CDR3 in DNA: TGCGCCAGCAGCTTGGATGCGGGGGGGCCAACAGATACGCAGTATTTT. This encodes CASSLDAGGPTDTQYF.

The chain has TRBV9 and TRBJ2-3; TRBD1 aligns across 9 bases. Germline values: CDR1 SGDLS, CDR2 YYNGEE. There are 16 residues in the CDR3. The junction had 11 bases not matched to a gene; V was cut back by 4 bases and J by 5 bases. The CDR3: CASSQWGQGRGDTQYF. The CDR3 coding sequence is TGTGCCAGCAGCCAGTGGGGACAGGGACGTGGAGATACGCAGTATTTT.